Each of the 29 T cell receptor beta chains below was sequenced from the same sample in a study of glioma-infiltrating T cells after dendritic cell vaccination. Sequencing was performed with immunoSEQ multiplex PCR; in TCRdb, only in-frame clones are kept and a portion is missing. The sample lists more than 75,000 clones; less than 90% were seen once. The time point here: after dendritic cell vaccination, including at tumor progression/relapse. Sequencing used blood, obtained after dendritic cell vaccination. These receptors were collected from a human donor with glioblastoma.

This rearrangement joins TRBV5-1 to TRBJ2-2; 8 positions agree with TRBD2. With 1 base clipped from V and 7 bases from J, the junction kept 9 bases outside the gene matches. Germline values: CDR1 SGHRS, CDR2 YFSETQ. The CDR3 has 16 residues. The CDR3 sequence is CASSLQWGLEGGELFF. CDR3 bases: TGCGCCAGCAGCTTGCAGTGGGGACTAGAAGGCGGGGAGCTGTTTTTT.

The V gene is TRBV29-1, the J gene TRBJ1-4, with 7 bases aligning to TRBD1. CDR1 and CDR2 from the germline V gene are SQVTM and ANQGSEA. V was clipped by 6 bases and J by 7 bases; unmatched bases: 8. CDR3 size: 13 residues. CDR3 coding DNA: TGCAGCGTCTTCGACAGGGATCTTGAAAAACTGTTTTTT. Its protein is CSVFDRDLEKLFF.

The CDR3 region is CASSVTGPGEQYF. The CDR3 bases are TGCGCCAGCAGCGTGACAGGGCCCGGCGAGCAGTACTTC. The V gene is TRBV5-1, the J gene TRBJ2-7; 7 nucleotides match TRBD1. The CDR3 totals 13 residues. The germline CDR1 and CDR2 sequences are SGHRS and YFSETQ. V dropped 4 bases and J dropped 6; count of bases not matched to a gene: 7. The full variable domain, its missing parts supplied by reference TRBV5-1 and TRBJ2-7, is KAGVTQTPRYLIKTRGQQVTLSCSPISGHRSVSWYQQTPGQGLQFLFEYFSETQRNKGNFPGRFSGRQFSNSRSEMNVSTLELGDSALYLCASSVTGPGEQYFGPGTRLTVT.

The sample holds a few counts of this clone. The V call is TRBV4-1, the J call TRBJ1-4, with D unresolved. The V end lost 4 bases, the J end lost 4 bases, and 10 bases lay between the germline ends. Germline loops: CDR1 MGHRA, CDR2 YSYEKL. There are 14 residues in the CDR3. CDR3 loop: CASSRARLNEKLFF. CDR3 DNA: TGCGCCAGCAGCCGGGCTCGCCTTAATGAAAAACTGTTTTTT.

The chain recombines TRBV7-8 with TRBJ1-2; TRBD1 agrees at 8 bases. The ends lost 5 bases at V and 0 bases at J; junction bases unmatched: 2. Germline V lookup: CDR1 SGHVS, CDR2 FQNEAQ. This CDR3 region has 14 residues. CDR3 coding DNA: TGTGCCAGCAGCCGGGACAGGACTAACTATGGCTACACCTTC. Amino acids: CASSRDRTNYGYTF.

The rearrangement uses TRBV5-1 and TRBJ1-1, with a possible D match to TRBD1 (5 bases). The germline V and J ends were trimmed by 0 bases and 4 bases, with 13 bases remaining between them. CDR3 size: 15 residues. The germline CDR1 and CDR2 sequences are SGHRS and YFSETQ. The CDR3 DNA reads as TGCGCCAGCAGCTTGGGGGGCAGGGTGGGCACTGAAGCTTTCTTT. It codes for CASSLGGRVGTEAFF.

The chain joins TRBV7-3 to TRBJ1-2; D gene uncertain. CDR1 SGHTA and CDR2 FQGTGA come from the germline V gene. The V end was cut by 1 base, the J end by 4 bases, with 7 bases between. The length of the CDR3 is 13 residues. The CDR3 is CASSLMAGYGYTF. For the CDR3, the DNA is TGTGCCAGCAGCTTAATGGCAGGCTATGGCTACACCTTC.

The chain has TRBV27 and TRBJ1-2; 7 bases map to TRBD1. Trimming cost V 2 bases and J 2 bases; bases outside gene matches: 8. Germline CDR1 reads MNHEY; CDR2 reads SMNVEV (reference sequence). This CDR3 is built from 16 residues. CDR3 sequence reads: CASSLRPLQGNYGYTF. The CDR3 DNA sequence: TGTGCCAGCAGTTTACGCCCCTTACAGGGGAACTATGGCTACACCTTC.

The rearrangement links TRBV19 to TRBJ1-5, with a tentative D call TRBD1 (5 bases). Trimming took 0 bases from V and 1 from J, leaving 16 bases between them. CDR1 is LNHDA, CDR2 SQIVND, per germline (reference sequence). The CDR3 covers 18 residues. The CDR3 region is CASSIDGGRDGSNQPQHF. The CDR3, as DNA: TGTGCCAGTAGTATAGATGGAGGGAGGGACGGGAGCAATCAGCCCCAGCATTTT.

The rearrangement joins TRBV6-1 to TRBJ2-7; 7 nucleotides agree with TRBD1. Germline assignment: CDR1 MNHNS and CDR2 SASEGT. V gave up 8 bases and J gave up 5 bases; unmatched junction bases: 12. The CDR3 totals 14 residues. The chain's CDR3 is CASLEQGLLNEQYF. The CDR3 DNA reads as TGTGCCAGCCTGGAACAGGGGTTATTGAACGAGCAGTACTTC.

This chain connects TRBV5-1 to TRBJ2-5; 12 bases line up with TRBD2. The CDR3 runs 15 residues. The V segment lost 4 bases and the J segment 5 bases; nucleotides outside the gene matches: 6. Germline V gene data show CDR1 as SGHRS and CDR2 as YFSETQ. CDR3 nucleotides: TGCGCCAGCAGCATGACTAGCGGGGGCGGGGAGACCCAGTACTTC. Translating it yields CASSMTSGGGETQYF. Together with reference TRBV5-1 and TRBJ2-5, the CDR3 gives the full variable domain: KAGVTQTPRYLIKTRGQQVTLSCSPISGHRSVSWYQQTPGQGLQFLFEYFSETQRNKGNFPGRFSGRQFSNSRSEMNVSTLELGDSALYLCASSMTSGGGETQYFGPGTRLLVL.

The chain has TRBV7-2 and TRBJ2-7, with TRBD1 identical over 7 bases. V shed 3 bases and J 0 bases; nucleotides not matched to a gene: 5. Germline CDR1 reads SGHTA; CDR2 reads FQGNSA. The CDR3 contains 15 residues. This CDR3 is CASSFLTGISYEQYF. The CDR3 coding sequence is TGTGCCAGCAGCTTTCTGACAGGGATCTCCTACGAGCAGTACTTC.

This clone has a single count. The rearrangement uses TRBV30 and TRBJ2-3, with D possibly being TRBD1 (6 bases). From germline, CDR1 is GTSNPN and CDR2 SVGIG (reference sequence). V shed 4 bases and J shed 0 bases, with 17 bases lying between them. The length of the CDR3 is 16 residues. The CDR3 loop is CAWIPLPGASTDTQYF. CDR3 DNA sequence: TGTGCCTGGATCCCCCTCCCAGGGGCTAGCACAGATACGCAGTATTTT. Full variable domain (outside the CDR3, taken from reference TRBV30 and TRBJ2-3): SQTIHQWPATLVQPVGSPLSLECTVEGTSNPNLYWYRQAAGRGLQLLFYSVGIGQISSEVPQNLSASRPQDRQFILSSKKLLLSDSGFYLCAWIPLPGASTDTQYFGPGTRLTVL.

This clone was observed once. The chain recombines TRBV7-2 with TRBJ2-3; 8 positions agree with TRBD2. The J segment lost 3 bases and the V segment lost 0 bases, leaving 2 bases of the junction unmatched. The CDR3 runs to 15 residues. CDR1 is SGHTA and CDR2 is FQGNSA in the germline V gene. CDR3 in amino acids: CASSLAGGDTDTQYF. Written as DNA, the CDR3 is TGTGCCAGCAGCTTAGCCGGGGGGGATACAGATACGCAGTATTTT.

The V call is TRBV7-2, the J call TRBJ2-6; unclear D gene. The CDR3 sequence is 14 residues long. Trimming took off 5 bases at V and 5 bases at J, with 10 bases between the two ends. Germline V gene data show CDR1 as SGHTA and CDR2 as FQGNSA. The CDR3 DNA follows: TGTGCCAGCAGCCCCGGTAACTGGGCCAACGTCCTGACTTTC. It encodes CASSPGNWANVLTF.

The chain has TRBV5-4 and TRBJ2-3, with D maybe TRBD2 (7 bases). The V end was cut by 6 bases, the J end by 0 bases, with 17 bases between. Germline V lookup: CDR1 SGHNT, CDR2 YYREEE (reference sequence). CDR3 length: 16 amino acids. The DNA of the CDR3 is TGTGCCAGCAACCTGCTTCGGGGGGCAAGCACAGATACGCAGTATTTT. Amino acid sequence: CASNLLRGASTDTQYF.

This clone has just a few counts. The chain is built from TRBV6-5 and TRBJ1-1; a possible D gene is TRBD1 (5 bases). This CDR3 spans 13 amino acids. Germline assignment: CDR1 MNHEY and CDR2 SVGAGI. V lost 6 bases to trimming and J lost 5 bases, with 13 bases between them. For the CDR3, the DNA is TGTGCCAGCAGCAAGGGCGGGGGGACTGAAGCTTTCTTT. Translating gives CASSKGGGTEAFF.

The chain uses TRBV19 and TRBJ2-2; TRBD1 aligns across 9 bases. CDR1 LNHDA and CDR2 SQIVND come from the germline V gene (reference sequence). Germline trimming cut 3 bases from V and 4 bases from J; bases unmatched to any gene: 6. This CDR3 spans 16 amino acids. CDR3 in DNA: TGTGCCAGTAGTATCGGGACAGGGTCAACCACCGGGGAGCTGTTTTTT. This translates into CASSIGTGSTTGELFF.

The chain has TRBV2 and TRBJ2-7; D call uncertain. In germline, CDR1 is SNHLY, CDR2 FYNNEI. V lost 4 bases to trimming and J lost 7 bases, with 8 bases between them. CDR3 length equals 11 residues. CDR3 DNA: TGTGCCAGCAGTGGACTGAGTGAGCAGTACTTC. Its translation is CASSGLSEQYF.

The chain links TRBV19 to TRBJ1-5; D remains unclear. CDR1 is LNHDA, CDR2 SQIVND, per germline (reference sequence). The germline V and J ends were trimmed by 3 bases and 0 bases, with 9 bases remaining between them. The CDR3 contains 15 residues. The CDR3 region has the DNA TGTGCCAGTAGTATGAGTGGGCTTAGCAATCAGCCCCAGCATTTT. Translated, it gives CASSMSGLSNQPQHF. The full variable domain, its missing parts supplied by reference TRBV19 and TRBJ1-5, is DGGITQSPKYLFRKEGQNVTLSCEQNLNHDAMYWYRQDPGQGLRLIYYSQIVNDFQKGDIAEGYSVSREKKESFPLTVTSAQKNPTAFYLCASSMSGLSNQPQHFGDGTRLSIL.

This chain uses TRBV19 with TRBJ2-3; D is possibly TRBD2 (6 bases). The CDR3 is 14 amino acids. CDR1 and CDR2 (germline): LNHDA, SQIVND (reference sequence). Trimming pared 5 bases from V and 1 base from J, leaving 10 bases between. The CDR3 DNA reads TGTGCCAGTAGTCTCCCGGGAGGCACAGATACGCAGTATTTT. Protein: CASSLPGGTDTQYF.

The chain uses TRBV5-1 and TRBJ1-1, with TRBD1 matching over 10 bases. J lost 1 base, V lost 0 bases, and 0 bases had no gene match. This CDR3 has 15 amino acids. Germline V gene data show CDR1 as SGHRS and CDR2 as YFSETQ. DNA for the CDR3: TGCGCCAGCAGCTTGGGGACAGGGGGGAACACTGAAGCTTTCTTT. It codes for CASSLGTGGNTEAFF.

This rearrangement joins TRBV29-1 to TRBJ2-1; tentatively, D is TRBD2 (5 bases). Looked up from germline, CDR1 is SQVTM and CDR2 is ANQGSEA. V was clipped by 0 bases and J by 0 bases, with 15 bases between them. This CDR3 is 17 amino acids long. Here the CDR3 reads CSVEDVRSAISYNEQFF. In DNA form, the CDR3 reads TGCAGCGTTGAAGACGTCCGTAGCGCTATCTCCTACAATGAGCAGTTCTTC.

This chain connects TRBV11-1 to TRBJ1-1, with D unclear. The CDR3 runs 14 residues. Germline-derived CDR1 and CDR2 are SGHAT and FQDESV (reference sequence). Trimming pared 3 bases from V and 0 bases from J, leaving 8 bases between. The CDR3 DNA follows: TGTGCCAGCAGCTTGGAGGACCTGAACACTGAAGCTTTCTTT. Translated: CASSLEDLNTEAFF.

The V gene is TRBV29-1, the J gene TRBJ1-1; D not resolved. Germline CDR1 reads SQVTM; CDR2 reads ANQGSEA. V was cut by 3 bases and J by 3 bases, with 14 bases left in between. This CDR3 has 14 amino acids. The CDR3 reads CSVDSREIDTEAFF. The CDR3 DNA sequence: TGCAGCGTTGATAGCCGCGAGATCGACACTGAAGCTTTCTTT.

This sequence joins TRBV4-2 and TRBJ1-5; 8 nucleotides match TRBD1. J gave up 5 bases and V 0 bases, and 12 bases lay outside the gene matches. In germline, CDR1 is LGHNA, CDR2 YNFKEQ. The CDR3 sequence is 18 residues long. In DNA form, the CDR3 reads TGTGCCAGCAGCCAAGATGACCTCCGGACAGGGAAAGATCAGCCCCAGCATTTT. It specifies CASSQDDLRTGKDQPQHF.

V and J are TRBV7-3 and TRBJ2-1, with 11 bases matching TRBD2. In germline, CDR1 is SGHTA, CDR2 FQGTGA. Germline trimming cut 5 bases from V and 5 bases from J; bases unmatched to any gene: 8. CDR3 size: 16 residues. The CDR3 DNA is TGTGCCAGCAGCCCAAGACTAGCGGGGCTTAACAATGAGCAGTTCTTC. It codes for CASSPRLAGLNNEQFF.

V and J are TRBV30 and TRBJ1-1; D may be TRBD1 (5 bases). With 2 bases removed from V and 7 bases from J, the gap between germline ends came to 8 bases. Germline CDR1 and CDR2: GTSNPN and SVGIG (reference sequence). The CDR3 runs 11 residues. The CDR3 DNA follows: TGTGCCTGGAGTAAGCAGGGTGAAGCTTTCTTT. Protein product: CAWSKQGEAFF.

This clone was recorded once. The rearrangement joins TRBV6-1 to TRBJ1-1, with D possibly matching TRBD1 (5 bases). This CDR3 has 13 amino acids. The V gene's germline CDR1 is MNHNS and CDR2 SASEGT. V was shortened by 1 base and J by 4 bases, with 7 bases between the two germline ends. For the CDR3, the DNA is TGTGCCAGCAGTGAAGGGGGCCTCACTGAAGCTTTCTTT. It is translated as CASSEGGLTEAFF.